Below are 15 T cell receptor beta chains sequenced from a single sample in a study of T cell responses to AZD1222 COVID-19 vaccine. Clones were sequenced by immunoSEQ multiplex PCR, and TCRdb holds only the in-frame ones, with some missing. Of approximately 140,000 clones detected, around 90% appear once; the ten largest clones hold less than 3.5%. The sample was peripheral blood, taken 28 days after the second AZD1222 dose. Every receptor here comes from an adult who received the AZD1222 COVID-19 vaccine.

V is TRBV15 and J is TRBJ1-2; unclear D gene. The CDR3 is 15 residues long. Trimming shortened V by 1 base and J by 1 base, and 10 bases separated the two germline ends. Germline CDR1 and CDR2: LNHNV and YYDKDF (reference sequence). The DNA of the CDR3 is TGTGCCACCAGCAGAGTAGGAACCGGTAACTATGGCTACACCTTC. Its translation: CATSRVGTGNYGYTF.

The chain uses TRBV12-3 or TRBV12-4 and TRBJ2-7; D may be TRBD1 (5 bases). The length of the CDR3 is 12 residues. Deletions cut 4 bases from V and 5 bases from J, with 9 bases between. CDR3 bases: TGTGCCAGCAGTTCCGACAGCAACGAGCAGTACTTC. Translation gives CASSSDSNEQYF.

This clone was seen a few times. V usage is TRBV6-4 and J usage is TRBJ2-6, with 12 positions matching TRBD1. The germline gives CDR1 MRHNA, CDR2 SNTAGT. J gave up 0 bases and V 2 bases, and 2 bases lay outside the gene matches. The CDR3 runs 18 residues. DNA for the CDR3: TGTGCCAGCAGTGACGGGGGACAGGGGGCCTCTGGGGCCAACGTCCTGACTTTC. Amino acids: CASSDGGQGASGANVLTF.

The genes are TRBV27 and TRBJ2-7; D is uncertain. There are 13 residues in the CDR3. In germline, CDR1 is MNHEY, CDR2 SMNVEV (reference sequence). V was trimmed by 0 bases and J by 6 bases, leaving 9 bases between them. CDR3 sequence reads: CASSLSTVSEQYF. In DNA, the CDR3 is TGTGCCAGCAGTTTATCCACAGTGTCCGAGCAGTACTTC.

The rearrangement links TRBV7-9 to TRBJ1-2; D is uncertain. Trimming left V 5 bases short and J 2 bases short, with 9 bases between. The length of the CDR3 is 13 residues. Germline CDR1 and CDR2: SEHNR and FQNEAQ (reference sequence). CDR3 sequence: CASSPLDNYGYTF. CDR3 in DNA: TGTGCCAGCAGCCCTTTAGACAACTATGGCTACACCTTC.

This clone was seen only once. The CDR3 reads CASRRQQDTQYF. In DNA, the CDR3 is TGTGCCAGCAGAAGACAGCAAGATACGCAGTATTTT. The rearrangement uses TRBV28 and TRBJ2-3; TRBD1 might be the D (5 bases). CDR1 and CDR2 from the germline V gene are MDHEN and SYDVKM. The CDR3 is 12 amino acids. The V end was cut by 6 bases, the J end by 5 bases, with 9 bases between.

This chain joins TRBV7-2 and TRBJ1-5; D unresolved. V was trimmed by 5 bases and J by 3 bases, leaving 20 bases between them. This CDR3 has 17 amino acids. Germline CDR1 is SGHTA and CDR2 is FQGNSA. The CDR3: CASSHAVELPANQPQHF. The CDR3 nucleotides are TGTGCCAGCAGCCACGCGGTGGAACTCCCGGCCAATCAGCCCCAGCATTTT.

The V gene is TRBV20-1, the J gene TRBJ1-1; possible D gene TRBD1, 6 bases. This CDR3 is 15 amino acids long. The V end lost 3 bases, the J end lost 2 bases, and 16 bases lay between the germline ends. CDR1 and CDR2 from the germline V gene are DFQATT and SNEGSKA (reference sequence). The CDR3 loop is CSASTPPGANTEAFF. The CDR3 coding sequence is TGCAGTGCTAGTACTCCGCCAGGGGCTAACACTGAAGCTTTCTTT.

The V call is TRBV7-9, the J call TRBJ2-1, with 7 bases fitting TRBD2. V was pared by 0 bases and J by 14 bases, with 4 bases of the junction left unmatched. CDR1 SEHNR and CDR2 FQNEAQ come from the germline V gene (reference sequence). The CDR3 has 12 amino acids. CDR3 amino acids: CASSLASGFEFF. The DNA of the CDR3 is TGTGCCAGCAGCTTAGCTAGCGGGTTCGAGTTCTTC.

The chain employs TRBV7-2 and TRBJ2-1; 7 nucleotides match TRBD1. This CDR3 spans 14 amino acids. V lost 5 bases, J lost 6 bases, and 7 bases stayed unmatched. Germline V CDR1 and CDR2: SGHTA, FQGNSA. The CDR3 sequence is CASSNRQGGNEQFF. In DNA form, the CDR3 reads TGTGCCAGCAGCAATAGACAGGGCGGCAATGAGCAGTTCTTC.

This clone was counted between two and nine times. The genes are TRBV6-1 and TRBJ2-2; 10 positions agree with TRBD2. This CDR3 is 15 amino acids long. The germline gives CDR1 MNHNS, CDR2 SASEGT. V trimming: 3 bases; J trimming: 8 bases; junction bases outside the gene matches: 6. In DNA, the CDR3 is TGTGCCAGCAGTGATGGGGCTAGCGGGAGTGGGGAGCTGTTTTTT. Translated: CASSDGASGSGELFF.

The rearrangement links TRBV30 to TRBJ1-1, with no clear D. The CDR3 loop spans 12 amino acids. Germline V lookup: CDR1 GTSNPN, CDR2 SVGIG (reference sequence). With 3 bases removed from V and 4 bases from J, the gap between germline ends came to 9 bases. The CDR3: CAWRRESTEAFF. The CDR3 DNA sequence: TGTGCCTGGAGGAGGGAAAGCACTGAAGCTTTCTTT.

The chain couples TRBV6-5 to TRBJ1-2, with TRBD1 matching 7 bases. The V and J ends lost 4 bases and 4 bases, in that order; junction bases with no gene match: 12. Germline lookup yields CDR1 MNHEY and CDR2 SVGAGI. The length of the CDR3 is 16 residues. CDR3: CASSFSLDRFFYGYTF. CDR3 nucleotide sequence: TGTGCCAGCAGTTTTTCACTGGACAGGTTCTTCTATGGCTACACCTTC.

This sequence joins TRBV5-4 and TRBJ2-1, with D perhaps assigned TRBD1 or TRBD2 (5 bases each). The germline V gene encodes CDR1 SGHNT and CDR2 YYREEE (reference sequence). The CDR3 totals 13 residues. V was clipped by 4 bases and J by 6 bases, with 11 bases between them. CDR3 region: CASSPGPLNEQFF. The CDR3 DNA follows: TGTGCCAGCAGCCCGGGACCGCTCAATGAGCAGTTCTTC.

J is TRBJ2-7 and V is TRBV5-1, with 7 positions matching TRBD1. The V and J ends lost 1 base and 2 bases, in that order; junction bases with no gene match: 3. CDR3 length: 14 amino acids. From germline, CDR1 is SGHRS and CDR2 YFSETQ. Written as DNA, the CDR3 is TGCGCCAGCAGCTTGAGACAGGGACCCTACGAGCAGTACTTC. It translates to CASSLRQGPYEQYF.